These 18 T cell receptor beta chains were sequenced from one sample in a study of blood T cell repertoires in COVID-19. Only in-frame clones appear in the TCRdb table, and some are missing; sequencing was by immunoSEQ multiplex PCR. The table has 450,000 or so clones, roughly 91% seen once; the top ten hold more than 0.55%. Sequencing was done on a sample of PBMCs or T cells enriched from blood (not recorded which). These receptors all come from a man younger than 30 who had recovered from COVID-19.

V is TRBV5-8 and J is TRBJ2-3; the match to TRBD1 covers 7 bases. Germline V gene lookup returns CDR1 SGHTS and CDR2 YDEGEE. The junction had 3 bases not matched to a gene; V was cut back by 4 bases and J by 4 bases. The CDR3 has 13 residues. The CDR3 loop reads CASSHGTADTQYF. In DNA form, the CDR3 reads TGTGCCAGCAGCCACGGGACAGCAGATACGCAGTATTTT.

This clone was seen only a few times. V is TRBV4-1 and J is TRBJ2-2, with D hard to call. Trimming took off 1 base at V and 1 base at J, with 10 bases between the two ends. Germline CDR1 and CDR2: MGHRA and YSYEKL. This CDR3 is 16 amino acids long. The CDR3 nucleotides are TGCGCCAGCAGCCAAGTCGGCGGTATGAACACCGGGGAGCTGTTTTTT. Residues: CASSQVGGMNTGELFF.

This chain's CDR3 is CASGGQGNTEAFF. For the CDR3, the DNA is TGTGCTAGTGGCGGACAGGGGAACACTGAAGCTTTCTTT. The chain joins TRBV12-5 to TRBJ1-1; 8 nucleotides match TRBD1. The CDR3 length is 13 residues. V shed 6 bases and J 1 base; nucleotides not matched to a gene: 1. Germline V gene data show CDR1 as LGHNT and CDR2 as FRNRAP.

This chain links TRBV3-1 (or the pseudogene TRBV3-2) with TRBJ2-2; possibly TRBD2 for D (5 bases). This CDR3 is 13 amino acids long. In germline, CDR1 is LGHDT, CDR2 YNNKEL (reference sequence). V was pared by 4 bases and J by 4 bases, with 7 bases between. The chain's CDR3 is CASSRTGTGELFF. CDR3 coding DNA: TGTGCCAGCAGCCGGACTGGCACCGGGGAGCTGTTTTTT.

V gene TRBV4-1 combines with J gene TRBJ2-7, with a tentative D call TRBD1 (5 bases). There are 14 residues in the CDR3. Between the trimmed V and J ends, which lost 0 bases and 2 bases, there was a span of 8 bases. Germline CDR1 reads MGHRA; CDR2 reads YSYEKL. The CDR3 DNA reads TGCGCCAGCAGCCAAGACGACAGTACCTACGAGCAGTACTTC. It yields the protein CASSQDDSTYEQYF.

This rearrangement joins TRBV5-8 to TRBJ2-1; D remains ambiguous. The CDR3 length is 16 residues. V was pared by 0 bases and J by 7 bases, with 17 bases between. Germline CDR1 SGHTS, CDR2 YDEGEE. The CDR3 nucleotides read TGTGCCAGCAGCTTGGAACTTAGTCCGCGGTGGAATGAGCAGTTCTTC. Translation gives CASSLELSPRWNEQFF.

This rearrangement joins TRBV6-5 to TRBJ2-3; 7 positions match TRBD2. CDR3 length equals 16 residues. Germline V gives CDR1 MNHEY, CDR2 SVGAGI. Trimming removed 4 bases from V and 1 base from J; junction bases left unmatched: 8. The DNA for the CDR3 is TGTGCCAGCAGTTCCGCCCGCGGGGGAGGCACAGATACGCAGTATTTT. The encoded protein is CASSSARGGGTDTQYF.

A note on this clone: A read error may produce the germline difference seen at one junction end. The chain has TRBV12-3 or TRBV12-4 and TRBJ1-4; D unclear. The CDR3 is 12 residues long. Written as DNA, the CDR3 is TGTGCCAGCAGCTTCGACGATCGGGGTCGCACCTTT. Its translation: CASSFDDRGRTF.

V and J are TRBV27 and TRBJ1-6; perhaps TRBD1 as D (5 bases). Trimming shortened V by 2 bases and J by 7 bases, and 15 bases separated the two germline ends. CDR3 length: 16 amino acids. CDR1 and CDR2 from the germline V gene are MNHEY and SMNVEV (reference sequence). The DNA for the CDR3 is TGTGCCAGCAGTTTACGGCAGGGCGGTGGGAATTCACCCCTCCACTTT. Its translation: CASSLRQGGGNSPLHF.

The chain is built from TRBV6-5 and TRBJ1-2; D gene uncertain. From germline, CDR1 is MNHEY and CDR2 SVGAGI. Trimming removed 2 bases from V and 13 bases from J, with 17 bases in between. The CDR3 runs to 13 residues. The CDR3 coding sequence is TGTGCCAGCAGTTACAAGAGTGGTTATTTTAGCACCTTC. Amino acids: CASSYKSGYFSTF.

The chain employs TRBV6-5 and TRBJ1-1; D not resolved. The V end lost 3 bases, the J end lost 1 base, and 6 bases lay between the germline ends. Germline assignment: CDR1 MNHEY and CDR2 SVGAGI. The CDR3 is made up of 13 amino acids. In DNA form, the CDR3 reads TGTGCCAGCAGTTATGCGCCGAACACTGAAGCTTTCTTT. This encodes CASSYAPNTEAFF.

V and J are TRBV6-5 and TRBJ2-1, with 13 nucleotides matching TRBD2. The V segment lost 5 bases and the J segment 15 bases; nucleotides outside the gene matches: 7. This CDR3 is 13 amino acids long. CDR1 is MNHEY, CDR2 SVGAGI, per germline. The CDR3 DNA sequence: TGTGCCAGCAGTCTGACTAGCGGGGGGCCGCTGTTCTTC. Translated: CASSLTSGGPLFF.

The chain joins TRBV7-6 to TRBJ1-4; 8 nucleotides line up with TRBD1. The CDR3 has 13 amino acids. Germline V lookup: CDR1 SGHVS, CDR2 FNYEAQ. The ends lost 4 bases at V and 8 bases at J; junction bases unmatched: 3. The CDR3 region has the DNA TGTGCCAGCAGCTCCGACAGGGGAGAAAAACTGTTTTTT. It specifies CASSSDRGEKLFF.

The CDR3 here is CASSLQGWTNEKLFF. The CDR3 region has the DNA TGCGCCAGCAGCCTACAGGGGTGGACTAATGAAAAACTGTTTTTT. The V and J genes are TRBV5-1 and TRBJ1-4, with 7 bases aligning to TRBD1. CDR1 and CDR2 from the germline V gene are SGHRS and YFSETQ. The CDR3 is 15 residues long. V gave up 4 bases and J gave up 2 bases; unmatched junction bases: 5.

The gene calls are TRBV3-1 (or the pseudogene TRBV3-2) and TRBJ1-4, with 10 positions matching TRBD1. CDR1 is LGHDT and CDR2 is YNNKEL in the germline V gene (reference sequence). The CDR3 sequence is 16 residues long. J was trimmed by 8 bases and V by 2 bases; bases with no gene match: 8. The CDR3 bases are TGTGCCAGCAGCCAACGACAGGGGGCCGGCGGAGAAAAACTGTTTTTT. As protein: CASSQRQGAGGEKLFF.

The CDR3 protein is CASSLQQGSEQYF. In nucleotides, the CDR3 is TGTGCCAGCAGCTTACAACAGGGGAGCGAGCAGTACTTC. This chain links TRBV7-3 with TRBJ2-7; 7 positions agree with TRBD1. The CDR3 contains 13 residues. The V gene's germline CDR1 is SGHTA and CDR2 FQGTGA. After removal of 2 bases from V and 6 bases from J, the junction contained 4 bases not matched to a gene.

The rearrangement joins TRBV27 to TRBJ1-1; unclear D gene. CDR1 is MNHEY, CDR2 SMNVEV, per germline (reference sequence). V lost 5 bases and J lost 4, with 11 bases in between. CDR3 length: 13 residues. The CDR3 DNA is TGTGCCAGCAGTAACTTCGGGAGCACTGAAGCTTTCTTT. Its protein product is CASSNFGSTEAFF.

The J gene is TRBJ1-5, the V gene TRBV6-2 or TRBV6-3; 7 nucleotides match TRBD1. This CDR3 region has 14 residues. The germline V gene encodes CDR1 MNHEY and CDR2 SVGEGT. The J segment lost 5 bases and the V segment lost 4 bases, leaving 5 bases of the junction unmatched. DNA of the CDR3: TGTGCCAGCAGTTCAGACAGGGAATATCAGCCCCAGCATTTT. It translates to CASSSDREYQPQHF.